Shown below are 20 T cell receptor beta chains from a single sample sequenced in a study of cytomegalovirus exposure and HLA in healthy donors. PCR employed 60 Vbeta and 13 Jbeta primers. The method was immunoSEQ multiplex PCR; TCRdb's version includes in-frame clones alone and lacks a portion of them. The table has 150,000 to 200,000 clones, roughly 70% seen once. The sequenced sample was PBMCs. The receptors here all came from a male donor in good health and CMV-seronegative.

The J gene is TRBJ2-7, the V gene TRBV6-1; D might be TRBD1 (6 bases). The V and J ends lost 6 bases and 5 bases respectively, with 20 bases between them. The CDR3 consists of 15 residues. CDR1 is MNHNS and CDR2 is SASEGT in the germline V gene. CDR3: CASRPLGRGRHEQYF. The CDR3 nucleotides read TGTGCCAGCAGACCCCTGGGCAGGGGAAGGCACGAGCAGTACTTC.

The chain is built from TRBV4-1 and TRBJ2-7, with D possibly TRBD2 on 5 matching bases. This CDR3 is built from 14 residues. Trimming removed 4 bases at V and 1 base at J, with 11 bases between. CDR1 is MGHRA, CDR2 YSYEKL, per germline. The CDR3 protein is CASSPLRGSYEQYF. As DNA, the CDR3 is TGCGCCAGCAGCCCGCTACGGGGATCCTACGAGCAGTACTTC.

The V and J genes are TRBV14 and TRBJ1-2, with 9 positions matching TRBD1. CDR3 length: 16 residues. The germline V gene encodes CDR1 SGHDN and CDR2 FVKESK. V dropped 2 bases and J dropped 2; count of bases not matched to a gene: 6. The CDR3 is CASSQPRTGANYGYTF. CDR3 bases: TGTGCCAGCAGCCAACCAAGGACAGGGGCGAACTATGGCTACACCTTC. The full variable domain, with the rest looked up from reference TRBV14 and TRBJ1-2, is EAGVTQFPSHSVIEKGQTVTLRCDPISGHDNLYWYRRVMGKEIKFLLHFVKESKQDESGMPNNRFLAERTGGTYSTLKVQPAELEDSGVYFCASSQPRTGANYGYTFGSGTRLTVV.

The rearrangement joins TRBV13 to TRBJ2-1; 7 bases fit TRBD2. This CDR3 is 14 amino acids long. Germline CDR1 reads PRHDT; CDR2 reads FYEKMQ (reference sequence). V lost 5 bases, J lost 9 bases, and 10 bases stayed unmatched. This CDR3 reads CASSAGLNAREQFF. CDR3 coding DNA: TGTGCCAGCAGCGCGGGACTAAATGCGCGTGAGCAGTTCTTC.

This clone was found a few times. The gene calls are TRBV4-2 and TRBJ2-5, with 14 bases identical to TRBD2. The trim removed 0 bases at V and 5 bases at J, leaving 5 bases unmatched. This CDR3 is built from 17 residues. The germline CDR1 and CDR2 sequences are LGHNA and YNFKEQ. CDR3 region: CASSQDRTSGGQETQYF. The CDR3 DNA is TGTGCCAGCAGCCAAGATCGGACTAGCGGGGGGCAGGAGACCCAGTACTTC.

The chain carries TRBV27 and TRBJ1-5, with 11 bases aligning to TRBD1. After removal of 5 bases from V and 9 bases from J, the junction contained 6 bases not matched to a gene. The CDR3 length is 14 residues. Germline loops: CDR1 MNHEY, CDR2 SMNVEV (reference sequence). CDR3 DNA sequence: TGTGCCAGCAGTCCAGGGACAGGGGGATGGCCCCAGCATTTT. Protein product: CASSPGTGGWPQHF.

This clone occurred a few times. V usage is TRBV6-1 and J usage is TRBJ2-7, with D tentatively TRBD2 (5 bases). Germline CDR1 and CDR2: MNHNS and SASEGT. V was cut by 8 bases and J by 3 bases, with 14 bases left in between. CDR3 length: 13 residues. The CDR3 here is CASVRERYYEQYF. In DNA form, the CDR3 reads TGTGCCAGCGTCCGGGAACGGTACTACGAGCAGTACTTC.

The CDR3 DNA reads as TGTGCCAGCAGTGAAGGAACAGGCGGTCAGCCCCAGCATTTT. Translated, it gives CASSEGTGGQPQHF. The chain couples TRBV25-1 to TRBJ1-5; TRBD1 is a possible D gene (5 bases). From germline, CDR1 is MGHDK and CDR2 SYGVNS. The CDR3 loop spans 14 amino acids. With 2 bases removed from V and 6 bases from J, the gap between germline ends came to 11 bases.

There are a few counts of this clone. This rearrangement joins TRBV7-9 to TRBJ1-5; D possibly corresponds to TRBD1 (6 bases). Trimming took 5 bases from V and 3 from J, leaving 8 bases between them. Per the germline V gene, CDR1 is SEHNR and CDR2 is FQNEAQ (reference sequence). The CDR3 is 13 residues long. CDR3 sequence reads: CASSRTDNQPQHF. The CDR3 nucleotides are TGTGCCAGCAGCCGGACAGACAATCAGCCCCAGCATTTT.

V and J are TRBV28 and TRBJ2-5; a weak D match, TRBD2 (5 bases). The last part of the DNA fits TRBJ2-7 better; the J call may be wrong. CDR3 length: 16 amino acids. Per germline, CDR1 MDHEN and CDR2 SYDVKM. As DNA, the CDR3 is TGTGCCAGCAGCCCCCTGGCGGGTTTAGGTTCCTACGAGCAGTACTTC. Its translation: CASSPLAGLGSYEQYF.

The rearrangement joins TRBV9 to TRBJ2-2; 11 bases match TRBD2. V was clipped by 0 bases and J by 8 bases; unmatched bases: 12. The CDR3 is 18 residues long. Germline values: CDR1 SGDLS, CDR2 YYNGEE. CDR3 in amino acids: CASSVVPLAGGLPGELFF. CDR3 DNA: TGTGCCAGCAGCGTAGTCCCCCTAGCGGGAGGCCTCCCAGGGGAGCTGTTTTTT.

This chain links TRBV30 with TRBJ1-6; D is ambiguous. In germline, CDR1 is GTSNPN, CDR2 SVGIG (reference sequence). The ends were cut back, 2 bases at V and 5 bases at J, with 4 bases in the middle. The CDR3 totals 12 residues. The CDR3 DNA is TGTGCCTGGAGTCGGGATAATTCACCCCTCCACTTT. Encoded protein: CAWSRDNSPLHF.

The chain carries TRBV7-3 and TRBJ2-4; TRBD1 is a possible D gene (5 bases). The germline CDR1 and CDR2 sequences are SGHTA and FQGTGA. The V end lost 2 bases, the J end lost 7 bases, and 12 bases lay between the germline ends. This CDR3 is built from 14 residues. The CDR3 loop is CASSLGHDGNIQYF. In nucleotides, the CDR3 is TGTGCCAGCAGCTTAGGACACGACGGGAACATTCAGTACTTC.

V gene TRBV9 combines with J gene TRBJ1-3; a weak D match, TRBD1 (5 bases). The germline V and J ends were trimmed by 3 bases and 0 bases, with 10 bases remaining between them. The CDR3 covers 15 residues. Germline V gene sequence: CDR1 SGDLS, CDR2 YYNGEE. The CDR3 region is CASSAGGFSGNTIYF. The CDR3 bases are TGTGCCAGCAGCGCTGGGGGGTTCTCTGGAAACACCATATATTTT.

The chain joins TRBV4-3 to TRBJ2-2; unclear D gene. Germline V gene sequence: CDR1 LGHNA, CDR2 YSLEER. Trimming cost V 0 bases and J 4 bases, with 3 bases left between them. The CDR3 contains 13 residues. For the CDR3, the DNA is TGCGCCAGCAGCCAAGATCTCACCGGGGAGCTGTTTTTT. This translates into CASSQDLTGELFF.

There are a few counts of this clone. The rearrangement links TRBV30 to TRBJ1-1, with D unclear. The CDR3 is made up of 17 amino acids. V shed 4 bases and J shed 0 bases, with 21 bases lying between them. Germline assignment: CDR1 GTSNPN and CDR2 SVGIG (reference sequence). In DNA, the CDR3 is TGTGCCTGGATGGGCGTGGCAGGTTTACCGGTGAACACTGAAGCTTTCTTT. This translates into CAWMGVAGLPVNTEAFF.

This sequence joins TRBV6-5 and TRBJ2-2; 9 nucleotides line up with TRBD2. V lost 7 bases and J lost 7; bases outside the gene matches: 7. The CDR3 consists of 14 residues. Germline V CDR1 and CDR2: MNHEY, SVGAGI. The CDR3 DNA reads TGTGCCAGCACCTTAGCGGGAGTGGACGGGGAGCTGTTTTTT. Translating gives CASTLAGVDGELFF.

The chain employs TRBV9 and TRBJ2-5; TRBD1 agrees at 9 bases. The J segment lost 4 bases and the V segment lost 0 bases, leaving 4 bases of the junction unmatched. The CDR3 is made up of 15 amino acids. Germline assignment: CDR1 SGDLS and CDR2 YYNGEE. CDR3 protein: CASSVEGQGSETQYF. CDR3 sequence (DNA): TGTGCCAGCAGCGTAGAGGGACAGGGTTCAGAGACCCAGTACTTC. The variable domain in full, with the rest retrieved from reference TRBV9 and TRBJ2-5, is DSGVTQTPKHLITATGQRVTLRCSPRSGDLSVYWYQQSLDQGLQFLIQYYNGEERAKGNILERFSAQQFPDLHSELNLSSLELGDSALYFCASSVEGQGSETQYFGPGTRLLVL.

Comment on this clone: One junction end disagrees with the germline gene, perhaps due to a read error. CDR3 sequence (DNA): TGTGCCAGCAGCCTCCTCAGCAGGGACTATGACTACACCTTC. Protein: CASSLLSRDYDYTF. The rearrangement joins TRBV7-9 to TRBJ1-2, with a tentative D call TRBD1 (5 bases). CDR1 and CDR2 (germline): SEHNR, FQNEAQ (reference sequence). The CDR3 covers 14 residues.

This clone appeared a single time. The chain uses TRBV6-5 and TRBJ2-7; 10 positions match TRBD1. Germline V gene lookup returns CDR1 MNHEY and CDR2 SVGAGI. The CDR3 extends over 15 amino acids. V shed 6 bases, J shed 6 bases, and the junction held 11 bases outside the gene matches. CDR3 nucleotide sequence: TGTGCCAGCAGCCGCGGACAGGGGGGTTCGGGCGAGCAGTACTTC. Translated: CASSRGQGGSGEQYF.